This TCR beta chain was recorded in a study of T cell responses to AZD1222 COVID-19 vaccine. Study summary: Samples with a second dose at about 4 or about 12 weeks were pooled together.

Germline V gene sequence: CDR1 LNHDA, CDR2 SQIVND (reference sequence). Trimming took 2 bases from V and 1 from J; bases not matched to a gene: 3. The CDR3 runs 15 residues. Details on this clone: Its antigen is not known.

General observations from the study: An increase in Spike-specific TCR breadth and depth was observed after two AZD1222 doses. Donors skewed white British and female; clonal diversity was possibly underestimated. Reportedly, close to half of spike-specific TCRs are directed against unmutated variant regions.

TCRdb keeps only in-frame clones here, not all; method: immunoSEQ multiplex PCR. The sample holds more than 60,000 clones, approximately 80% seen once. Sequencing used peripheral blood, obtained on day 0 of AZD1222 vaccination. This chain uses TRBV19 with TRBJ2-3; 7 nucleotides match TRBD2. The clonotype comes from an adult in good health. The CDR3 protein is CASSIMAGGTDTQYF. Here the CDR3 DNA reads TGTGCCAGTAGTATAATGGCGGGAGGCACAGATACGCAGTATTTT. Based on the CDR3 plus reference TRBV19 and TRBJ2-3, the full variable domain is DGGITQSPKYLFRKEGQNVTLSCEQNLNHDAMYWYRQDPGQGLRLIYYSQIVNDFQKGDIAEGYSVSREKKESFPLTVTSAQKNPTAFYLCASSIMAGGTDTQYFGPGTRLTVL.